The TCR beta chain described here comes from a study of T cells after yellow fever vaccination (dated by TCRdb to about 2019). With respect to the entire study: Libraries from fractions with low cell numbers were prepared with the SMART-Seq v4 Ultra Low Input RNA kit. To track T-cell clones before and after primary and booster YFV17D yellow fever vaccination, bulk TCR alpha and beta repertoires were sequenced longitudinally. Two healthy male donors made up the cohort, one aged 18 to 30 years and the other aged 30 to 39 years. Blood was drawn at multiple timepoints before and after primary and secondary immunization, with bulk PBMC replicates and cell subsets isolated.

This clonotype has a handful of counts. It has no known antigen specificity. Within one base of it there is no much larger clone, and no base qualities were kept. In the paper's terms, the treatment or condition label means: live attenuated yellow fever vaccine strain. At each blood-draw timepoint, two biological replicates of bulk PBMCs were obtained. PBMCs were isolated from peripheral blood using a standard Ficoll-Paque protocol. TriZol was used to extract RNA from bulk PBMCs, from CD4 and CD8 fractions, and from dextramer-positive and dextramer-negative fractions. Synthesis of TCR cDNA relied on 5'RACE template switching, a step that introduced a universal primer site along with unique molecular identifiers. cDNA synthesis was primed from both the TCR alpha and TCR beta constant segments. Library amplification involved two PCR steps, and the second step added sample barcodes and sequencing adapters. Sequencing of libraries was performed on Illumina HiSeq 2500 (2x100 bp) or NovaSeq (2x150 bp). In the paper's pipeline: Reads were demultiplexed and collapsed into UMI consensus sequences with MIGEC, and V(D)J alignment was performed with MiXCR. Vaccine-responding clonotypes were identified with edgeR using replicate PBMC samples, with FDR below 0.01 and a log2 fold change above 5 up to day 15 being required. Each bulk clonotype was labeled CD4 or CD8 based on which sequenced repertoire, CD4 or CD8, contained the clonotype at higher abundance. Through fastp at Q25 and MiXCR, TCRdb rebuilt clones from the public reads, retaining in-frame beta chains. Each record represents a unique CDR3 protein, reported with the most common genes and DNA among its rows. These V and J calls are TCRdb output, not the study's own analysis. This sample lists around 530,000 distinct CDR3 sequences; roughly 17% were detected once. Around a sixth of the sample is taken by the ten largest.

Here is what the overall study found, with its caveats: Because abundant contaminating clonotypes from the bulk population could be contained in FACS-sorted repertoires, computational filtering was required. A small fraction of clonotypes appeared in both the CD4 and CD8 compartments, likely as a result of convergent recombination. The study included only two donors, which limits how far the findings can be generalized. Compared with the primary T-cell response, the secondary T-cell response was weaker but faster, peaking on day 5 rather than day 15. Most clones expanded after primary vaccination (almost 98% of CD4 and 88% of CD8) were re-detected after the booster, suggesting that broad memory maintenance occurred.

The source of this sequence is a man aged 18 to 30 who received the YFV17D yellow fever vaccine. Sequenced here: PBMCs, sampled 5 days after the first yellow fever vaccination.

The CDR3 protein is CASSYSRGSNQPQHF. The DNA sequence is given as TGTGCCAGCAGTTACTCTCGGGGTAGCAATCAGCCCCAGCATTTT. The chain links TRBV6-2 or TRBV6-3 with TRBJ1-5; the D gene is unclear. Measured from the cysteine to the phenylalanine, the CDR3 is 15 residues long. Only CDR3 DNA remains: 45 bases, in frame from the first base. CDR1 and CDR2, per the germline V gene, are MNHEY and SVGEGT. V and J are truncated by 0 bases and 0 bases respectively, leaving an intervening sequence of 6 bases.